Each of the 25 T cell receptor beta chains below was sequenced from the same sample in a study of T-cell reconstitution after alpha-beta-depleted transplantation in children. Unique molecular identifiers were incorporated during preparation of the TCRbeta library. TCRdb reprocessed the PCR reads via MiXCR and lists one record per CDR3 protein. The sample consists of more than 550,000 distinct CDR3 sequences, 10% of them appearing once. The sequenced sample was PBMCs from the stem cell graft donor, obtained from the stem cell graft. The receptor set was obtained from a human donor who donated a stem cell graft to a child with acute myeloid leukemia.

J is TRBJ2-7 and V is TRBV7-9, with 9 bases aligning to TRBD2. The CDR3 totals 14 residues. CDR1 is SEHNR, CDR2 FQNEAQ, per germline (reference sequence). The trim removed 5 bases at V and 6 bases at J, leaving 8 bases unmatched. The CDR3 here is CASSPGAGGSEQYF. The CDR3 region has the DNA TGTGCCAGCAGCCCCGGCGCGGGAGGGTCCGAGCAGTACTTC.

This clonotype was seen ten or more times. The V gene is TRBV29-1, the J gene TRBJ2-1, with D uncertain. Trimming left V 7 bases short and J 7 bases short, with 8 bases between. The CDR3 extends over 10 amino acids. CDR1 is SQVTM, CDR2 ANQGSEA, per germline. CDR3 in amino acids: CSAGRNEQFF. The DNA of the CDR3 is TGCAGCGCGGGTCGGAATGAGCAGTTCTTC.

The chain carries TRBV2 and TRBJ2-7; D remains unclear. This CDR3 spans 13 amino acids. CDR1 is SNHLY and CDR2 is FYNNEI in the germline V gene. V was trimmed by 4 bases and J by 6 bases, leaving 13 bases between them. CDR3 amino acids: CASSGNGYGEQYF. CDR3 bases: TGTGCCAGCAGTGGGAACGGGTATGGCGAGCAGTACTTC.

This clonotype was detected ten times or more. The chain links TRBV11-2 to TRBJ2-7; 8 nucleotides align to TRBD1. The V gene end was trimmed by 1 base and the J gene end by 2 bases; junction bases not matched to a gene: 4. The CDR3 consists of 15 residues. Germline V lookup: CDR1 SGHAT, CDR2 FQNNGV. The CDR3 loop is CASSLGAGGAYEQYF. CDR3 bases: TGTGCCAGCAGCTTAGGGGCAGGGGGCGCCTACGAGCAGTACTTC.

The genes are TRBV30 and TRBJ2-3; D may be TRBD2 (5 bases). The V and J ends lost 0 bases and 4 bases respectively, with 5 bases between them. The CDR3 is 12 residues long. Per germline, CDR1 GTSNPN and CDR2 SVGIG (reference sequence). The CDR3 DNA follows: TGTGCCTGGAGTGTCGGGGCAGATACGCAGTATTTT. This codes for CAWSVGADTQYF.

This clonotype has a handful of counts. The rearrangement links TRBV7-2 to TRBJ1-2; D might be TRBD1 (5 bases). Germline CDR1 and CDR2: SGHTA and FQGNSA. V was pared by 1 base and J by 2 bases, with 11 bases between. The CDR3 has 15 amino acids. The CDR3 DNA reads TGTGCCAGCAGCTTAGATCAGGGCGGGAACTATGGCTACACCTTC. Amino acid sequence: CASSLDQGGNYGYTF. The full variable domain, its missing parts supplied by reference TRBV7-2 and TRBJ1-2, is GAGVSQSPSNKVTEKGKDVELRCDPISGHTALYWYRQSLGQGLEFLIYFQGNSAPDKSGLPSDRFSAERTGGSVSTLTIQRTQQEDSAVYLCASSLDQGGNYGYTFGSGTRLTVV.

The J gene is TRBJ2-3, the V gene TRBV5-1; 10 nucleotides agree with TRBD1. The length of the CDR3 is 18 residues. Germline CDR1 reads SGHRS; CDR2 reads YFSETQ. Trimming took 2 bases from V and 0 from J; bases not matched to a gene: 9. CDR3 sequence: CASSLSSRDRGSTDTQYF. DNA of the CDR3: TGCGCCAGCAGCTTATCCTCAAGGGACAGGGGAAGCACAGATACGCAGTATTTT.

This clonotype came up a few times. CDR3: CASSGTDPRGYSNQPQHF. The CDR3, as DNA: TGTGCCAGCAGTGGGACAGACCCGCGCGGTTATAGCAATCAGCCCCAGCATTTT. The gene calls are TRBV6-1 and TRBJ1-5, with D possibly being TRBD1 (6 bases). CDR3 length equals 18 residues. V lost 4 bases and J lost 0, with 19 bases in between. Germline V gene lookup returns CDR1 MNHNS and CDR2 SASEGT.

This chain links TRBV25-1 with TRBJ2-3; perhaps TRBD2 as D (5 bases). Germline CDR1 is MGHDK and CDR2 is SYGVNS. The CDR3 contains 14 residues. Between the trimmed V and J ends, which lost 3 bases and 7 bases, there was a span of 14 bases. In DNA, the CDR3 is TGTGCCAGCAGTGAGAGGCTAGGAGGCAATACGCAGTATTTT. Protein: CASSERLGGNTQYF.

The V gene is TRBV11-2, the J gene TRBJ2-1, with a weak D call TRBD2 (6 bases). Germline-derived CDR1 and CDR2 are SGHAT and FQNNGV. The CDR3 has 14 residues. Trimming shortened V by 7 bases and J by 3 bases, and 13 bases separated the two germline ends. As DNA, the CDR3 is TGTGCCAGCACCCCGGGGGTTATCTACAATGAGCAGTTCTTC. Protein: CASTPGVIYNEQFF.

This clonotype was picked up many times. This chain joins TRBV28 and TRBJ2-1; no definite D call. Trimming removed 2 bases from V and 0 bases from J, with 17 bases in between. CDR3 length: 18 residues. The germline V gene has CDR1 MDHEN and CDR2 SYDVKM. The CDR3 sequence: CASSLLQFRRSSYNEQFF. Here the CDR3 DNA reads TGTGCCAGCAGTTTACTGCAGTTTCGCCGAAGCTCCTACAATGAGCAGTTCTTC.

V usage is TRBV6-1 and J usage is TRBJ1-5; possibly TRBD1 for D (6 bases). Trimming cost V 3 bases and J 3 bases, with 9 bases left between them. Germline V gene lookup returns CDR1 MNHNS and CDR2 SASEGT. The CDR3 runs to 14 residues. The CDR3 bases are TGTGCCAGCAGTGAGGGGGCCCTCAATCAGCCCCAGCATTTT. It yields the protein CASSEGALNQPQHF.

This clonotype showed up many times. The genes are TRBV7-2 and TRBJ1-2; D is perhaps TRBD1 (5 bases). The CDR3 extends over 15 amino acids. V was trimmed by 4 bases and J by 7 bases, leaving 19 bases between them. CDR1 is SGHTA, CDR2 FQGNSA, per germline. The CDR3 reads CASSYPEAGIVGYTF. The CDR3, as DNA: TGTGCCAGCAGCTACCCCGAGGCAGGGATCGTTGGCTACACCTTC.

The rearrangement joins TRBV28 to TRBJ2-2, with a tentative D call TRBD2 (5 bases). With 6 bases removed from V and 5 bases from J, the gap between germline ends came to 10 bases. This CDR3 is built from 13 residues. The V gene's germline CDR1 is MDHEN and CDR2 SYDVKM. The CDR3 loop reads CASRIQRTGELFF. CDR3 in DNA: TGTGCCAGCAGGATACAGCGGACCGGGGAGCTGTTTTTT.

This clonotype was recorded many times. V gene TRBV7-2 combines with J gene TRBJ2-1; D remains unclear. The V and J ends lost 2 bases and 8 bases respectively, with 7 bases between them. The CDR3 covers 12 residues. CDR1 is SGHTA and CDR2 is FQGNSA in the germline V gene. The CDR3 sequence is CASSLFLDEQFF. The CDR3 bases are TGTGCCAGCAGCTTATTTCTGGATGAGCAGTTCTTC.

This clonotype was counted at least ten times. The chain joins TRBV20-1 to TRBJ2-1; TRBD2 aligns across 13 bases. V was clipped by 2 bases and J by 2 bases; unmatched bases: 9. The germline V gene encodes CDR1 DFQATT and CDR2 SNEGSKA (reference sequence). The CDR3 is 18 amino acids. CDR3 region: CSARPGLAGSGTYNEQFF. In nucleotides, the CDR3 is TGCAGTGCTAGACCGGGACTAGCGGGATCCGGGACCTACAATGAGCAGTTCTTC.

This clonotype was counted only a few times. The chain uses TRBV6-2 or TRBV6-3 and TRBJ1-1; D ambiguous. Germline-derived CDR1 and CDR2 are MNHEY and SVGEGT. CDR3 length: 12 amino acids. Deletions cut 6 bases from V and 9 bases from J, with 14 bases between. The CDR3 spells CASRDSGIKAFF. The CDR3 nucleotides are TGTGCCAGCAGAGATTCCGGGATTAAAGCTTTCTTT.

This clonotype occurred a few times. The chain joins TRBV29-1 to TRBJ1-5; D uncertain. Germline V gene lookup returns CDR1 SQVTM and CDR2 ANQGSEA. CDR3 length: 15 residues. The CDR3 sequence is CLAAGDFHSNQPQHF. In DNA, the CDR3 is TGCCTCGCCGCGGGCGACTTCCATAGCAATCAGCCCCAGCATTTT.

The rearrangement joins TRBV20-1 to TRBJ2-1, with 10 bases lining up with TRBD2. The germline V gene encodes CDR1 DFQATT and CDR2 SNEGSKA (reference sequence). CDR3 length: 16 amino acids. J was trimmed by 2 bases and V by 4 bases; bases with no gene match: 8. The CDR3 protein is CSATSSGRAPYNEQFF. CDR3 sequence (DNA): TGCAGTGCTACCTCGAGCGGGAGGGCGCCCTACAATGAGCAGTTCTTC.

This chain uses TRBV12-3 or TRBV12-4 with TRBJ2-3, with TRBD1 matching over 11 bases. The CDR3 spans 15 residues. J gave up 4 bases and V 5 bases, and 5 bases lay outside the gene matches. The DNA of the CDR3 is TGTGCCAGCAGTCCCAGGGACAGGGGGGCAGATACGCAGTATTTT. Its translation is CASSPRDRGADTQYF.

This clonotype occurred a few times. The CDR3, as DNA: TGTGCCAGCAGCCCTCGGTTGGGGACCCAGTACTTC. This translates into CASSPRLGTQYF. The J gene is TRBJ2-5, the V gene TRBV6-5; D is ambiguous. CDR3 length: 12 amino acids. The V end was cut by 6 bases, the J end by 7 bases, with 12 bases between. Germline V lookup: CDR1 MNHEY, CDR2 SVGAGI.

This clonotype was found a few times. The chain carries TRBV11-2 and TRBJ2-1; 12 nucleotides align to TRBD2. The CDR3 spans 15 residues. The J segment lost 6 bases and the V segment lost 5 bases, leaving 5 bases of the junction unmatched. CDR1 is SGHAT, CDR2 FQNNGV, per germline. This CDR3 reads CASSRLAGVGNEQFF. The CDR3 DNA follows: TGTGCCAGCAGCAGACTAGCGGGAGTGGGCAATGAGCAGTTCTTC.

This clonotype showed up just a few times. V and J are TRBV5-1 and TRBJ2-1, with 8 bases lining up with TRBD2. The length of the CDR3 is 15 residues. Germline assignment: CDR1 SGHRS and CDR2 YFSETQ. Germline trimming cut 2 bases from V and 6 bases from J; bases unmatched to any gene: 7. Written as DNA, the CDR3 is TGCGCCAGCAGCTTACGGACTAGCCTCCTCAATGAGCAGTTCTTC. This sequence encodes CASSLRTSLLNEQFF.

This chain's CDR3 is CATSDFGLATTYEQYF. CDR3 sequence (DNA): TGTGCCACCAGTGATTTTGGACTAGCGACAACCTACGAGCAGTACTTC. The rearrangement links TRBV24-1 to TRBJ2-7; 9 bases map to TRBD2. This CDR3 has 16 amino acids. Germline trimming cut 1 base from V and 2 bases from J; bases unmatched to any gene: 5. Germline CDR1 is KGHDR and CDR2 is SFDVKD.

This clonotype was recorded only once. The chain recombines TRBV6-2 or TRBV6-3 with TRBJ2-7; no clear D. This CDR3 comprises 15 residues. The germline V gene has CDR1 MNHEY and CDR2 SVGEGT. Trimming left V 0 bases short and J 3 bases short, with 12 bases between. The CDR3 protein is CASSYSGSRHYEQYF. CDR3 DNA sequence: TGTGCCAGCAGTTACTCGGGCAGCAGACACTACGAGCAGTACTTC.